The rows below give T cell receptor beta chains drawn from one sample of a study of long-term antiretroviral therapy in people with HIV. The protocol was immunoSEQ multiplex PCR, while the TCRdb copy is restricted to in-frame clones and leaves out a portion. The sample lists 7,100 or so clones, roughly three quarters occurring once. Sequencing was performed on unsorted PBMCs, taken 1.1 years after starting antiretroviral therapy. The receptor set was obtained from a man aged 40-55 years with HIV. CDR3s include the opening cysteine and the closing phenylalanine or tryptophan. The D gene is left open where the match is weak. Expanded clones are given a class, and other clones once, few, many or no size at all.

TRBV7-2,.,TRBJ2-7,.,TGTGCCAGCAGCTCTCATTGGGAGCAGTACTTC,CASSSHWEQYF
TRBV11-2,TRBD2,TRBJ2-3,.,TGTGCCAGCAGTCCGGGGGGGCCCACAGATACGCAGTATTTT,CASSPGGPTDTQYF
TRBV5-1,.,TRBJ2-7,few,TGCGCCAGCAGCGGAGGGGACGAGCAGTACTTC,CASSGGDEQYF
TRBV7-9,.,TRBJ2-3,.,TGTGCCAGCAGCTTAGAATGGGCAGGGGAAAGCACAGATACGCAGTATTTT,CASSLEWAGESTDTQYF
TRBV10-1,TRBD1,TRBJ1-6,few,TGCGCCAGCAGTGGATCCACAGGGGATGGATCACCCCTCCACTTT,CASSGSTGDGSPLHF
TRBV2,TRBD1,TRBJ1-3,once,TGTGCCAGCAGGTTACAGGGGACTGGAAACACCATATATTTT,CASRLQGTGNTIYF
TRBV27,.,TRBJ2-7,.,TGTGCCAGTTGGGCGGCGGGCCTAGGCTACGAGCAGTACTTC,CASWAAGLGYEQYF
TRBV2,TRBD1,TRBJ1-2,.,TGTGCCAGCAGTGTACAGGGGGACTATGGCTACACCTTC,CASSVQGDYGYTF
TRBV7-3,TRBD1,TRBJ2-3,.,TGTGCCAGCAGCCCGGGACAGGGAACAGATACGCAGTATTTT,CASSPGQGTDTQYF
TRBV9,.,TRBJ1-4,.,TGTGCCAGCAGCGAGGGGCCCTTAGGGGTCCAGCGGGGCTCAACTAATGAAAAACTGTTTTTT,CASSEGPLGVQRGSTNEKLFF
TRBV10-3,TRBD1,TRBJ2-3,.,TGTGCCATCAAGGGACAGGCTACAGATACGCAGTATTTT,CAIKGQATDTQYF
TRBV11-3,TRBD1,TRBJ2-2,.,TGTGCCAGCAGCTTGACAGGGTGGGGGAACACCGGGGAGCTGTTTTTT,CASSLTGWGNTGELFF
TRBV19,TRBD1,TRBJ2-7,.,TGTGCCAGTAGTCGGGACAGAACCTACGAGCAGTACTTC,CASSRDRTYEQYF
TRBV30,TRBD1,TRBJ1-1,once,TGTGCCTGGAGTCTACAGACTACAGGGGACCCTGAAGCTTTCTTT,CAWSLQTTGDPEAFF
TRBV18,.,TRBJ1-2,.,TGTGCCAGCTCACAACAGGAAAACTATGGCTACACCTTC,CASSQQENYGYTF
TRBV6-1,.,TRBJ1-3,.,TGTGCCAGCAGGAGGAGTGAAACTTCTGGAAACACCATATATTTT,CASRRSETSGNTIYF
TRBV18,.,TRBJ1-1,.,TGTGCCAGCTCACCGCGAATGACAGGCATCACTGAAGCTTTCTTT,CASSPRMTGITEAFF
TRBV2,TRBD2,TRBJ2-1,.,TGTGCCAGCAGTACTGGGACTACTAATGAGCAGTTCTTC,CASSTGTTNEQFF
TRBV6-1,.,TRBJ2-1,.,TGTGCCAGCAGTGCATCCCGGGCAGCCTCCTACAATGAGCAGTTCTTC,CASSASRAASYNEQFF
TRBV14,.,TRBJ1-3,.,TGTGCCAGCAGCCAACTCGGAGCAGTCCGCTCTGGAAACACCATATATTTT,CASSQLGAVRSGNTIYF
TRBV6-5,.,TRBJ2-3,.,TGTGCCAGCGGAGTCAGTCGGGGGAGTCAGTATTTT,CASGVSRGSQYF
TRBV2,.,TRBJ2-7,once,TGTGCCAGCAGAAGCCATCCTATCGGATCCTACGAGCAGTACTTC,CASRSHPIGSYEQYF
TRBV5-1,TRBD1,TRBJ1-2,.,TGCGCCAGCAGACCCGGGACAGGACTAATAAACAACTATGGCTACACCTTC,CASRPGTGLINNYGYTF
TRBV5-1,TRBD1,TRBJ2-1,few,TGCGCCAGCAGCTTGGCCGGGACAGGGGTGTACAATGAGCAGTTCTTC,CASSLAGTGVYNEQFF
TRBV19,TRBD1,TRBJ1-1,once,TGTGCCAGTAGTATTGACAGGGCGCCATGGAACACTGAAGCTTTCTTT,CASSIDRAPWNTEAFF
TRBV5-4,.,TRBJ1-1,.,TGTGCCAGCAGCTTGTACGGGCCAGCCACGAACACTGAAGCTTTCTTT,CASSLYGPATNTEAFF
TRBV18,.,TRBJ1-2,once,TGTGCCAGCTCACCCATACAGGGAGTGAACTATGGCTACACCTTC,CASSPIQGVNYGYTF
TRBV12-1,.,TRBJ1-5,.,TGTGCCAGCAGCTTTACATACAGGGGAGGCAATCAGCCCCAGCATTTT,CASSFTYRGGNQPQHF
TRBV5-4,TRBD1,TRBJ2-5,.,TGTGCCAGCAGCTTCCAGGGGGCTGAGACCCAGTACTTC,CASSFQGAETQYF
TRBV10-1,.,TRBJ2-7,.,TGCGCCAGCAGTGAGTTCAGAAGCTCCTACGAGCAGTACTTC,CASSEFRSSYEQYF
TRBV19,.,TRBJ1-2,.,TGTGCCAGTAGTAGGTCCGCGGCAGGCTATGGCTACACCTTC,CASSRSAAGYGYTF
TRBV6-6,TRBD1,TRBJ2-5,once,TGTGCCAGCAGTCGGTCGACAGGGCTGGAGACCCAGTACTTC,CASSRSTGLETQYF
TRBV5-4,.,TRBJ1-5,.,TGTGCCAGCAGCGACAATCAAGGTTTTGACAATCAGCCCCAGCATTTT,CASSDNQGFDNQPQHF
TRBV7-2,TRBD2,TRBJ2-1,.,TGTGCCAGCAGCTTAGCGGGGGGGAACTACAATGAGCAGTTCTTC,CASSLAGGNYNEQFF
TRBV7-8,TRBD1,TRBJ1-2,.,TGTGCCAGCAGCACCCGACAGGGGGTGGACTATGGCTACACCTTC,CASSTRQGVDYGYTF
TRBV30,.,TRBJ1-6,.,TGTGCCTGGAGTCGTACGTCGGACAACTATAATTCACCCCTCCACTTT,CAWSRTSDNYNSPLHF
TRBV11-3,TRBD1,TRBJ2-3,.,TGTGCCAGCAGCTTAGATATGAGGACAGGGACGGACACAGATACGCAGTATTTT,CASSLDMRTGTDTDTQYF
TRBV10-1,.,TRBJ1-1,.,TGCGCCAGCAGCGGAGGGCAGGGAACTGAAGCTTTCTTT,CASSGGQGTEAFF
TRBV5-4,.,TRBJ1-1,few,TGTGCCAGCAGCTTAGTCCTACGGGGAGCGGACACTGAAGCTTTCTTT,CASSLVLRGADTEAFF
TRBV27,TRBD1,TRBJ1-2,.,TGTGCCAGCAGTACGGACAGGGGGCTTCTGGGTGGCTACACCTTC,CASSTDRGLLGGYTF
TRBV10-2,.,TRBJ1-5,few,TGCGCCAGCACCCCGGACAGTAGCAATCAGCCCCAGCATTTT,CASTPDSSNQPQHF
TRBV7-2,.,TRBJ1-6,.,TGTGCCAGCAGCCGGGGACATAGCTCCTATAATTCACCCCTCCACTTT,CASSRGHSSYNSPLHF
TRBV6-1,.,TRBJ1-1,.,TGTGCCAGCATAATAGCCTTAACCATGAACACTGAAGCTTTCTTT,CASIIALTMNTEAFF
TRBV2,.,TRBJ1-5,few,TGTGCCAGCAGTCCGGCATTACATCAGCCCCAGCATTTT,CASSPALHQPQHF
TRBV6-5,.,TRBJ2-6,.,TGTGCCAGCAGTACGCTAGGGACTGGGGCCAACGTCCTGACTTTC,CASSTLGTGANVLTF
TRBV2,.,TRBJ2-7,.,TGTGCCAGCAGTGAAGGTCCTTTTGACGAGCAGTACTTC,CASSEGPFDEQYF
TRBV2,.,TRBJ1-2,once,TGTGCCAGCAGTGGGGGACGCGGCAGGGGTAACTATGGCTACACCTTC,CASSGGRGRGNYGYTF
TRBV6-1,.,TRBJ2-7,.,TGTGCCAGCAGTTTTGGAATGCCTGGCTACGAGCAGTACTTC,CASSFGMPGYEQYF
TRBV5-1,TRBD2,TRBJ2-1,.,TGCGCCAGCAGCTTATTAGCGGGTCTCGCCGACGAGCAGTTCTTC,CASSLLAGLADEQFF
TRBV7-6,.,TRBJ2-3,.,TGTGCCAGCAGCTTTTTTTCGGTTACAGATACGCAGTATTTT,CASSFFSVTDTQYF
TRBV25-1,.,TRBJ1-3,.,TGTGCCAGCGGGGACCCAGGCTCTGGAAACACCATATATTTT,CASGDPGSGNTIYF
TRBV6-5,.,TRBJ1-1,.,TGTGCCAGCGAACCCCAGGGGCTTTCTCAAGCTTTCTTT,CASEPQGLSQAFF
TRBV5-1,TRBD2,TRBJ2-7,.,TGCGCCAGGGTGACTAGCGTCTCCTACGAGCAGTACTTC,CARVTSVSYEQYF